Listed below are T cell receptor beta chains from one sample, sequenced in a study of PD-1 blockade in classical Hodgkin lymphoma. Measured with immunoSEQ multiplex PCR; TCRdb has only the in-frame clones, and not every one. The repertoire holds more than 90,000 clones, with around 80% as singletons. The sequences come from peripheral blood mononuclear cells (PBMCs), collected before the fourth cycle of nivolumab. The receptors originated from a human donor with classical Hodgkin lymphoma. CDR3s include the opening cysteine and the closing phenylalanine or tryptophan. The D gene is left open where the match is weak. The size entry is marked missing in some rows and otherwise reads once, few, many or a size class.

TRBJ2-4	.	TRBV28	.	CASSGQGKVGAKNIQYF	TGTGCCAGCAGTGGGCAGGGGAAGGTAGGAGCCAAAAACATTCAGTACTTC
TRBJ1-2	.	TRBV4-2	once	CASSPYVDSPNYGYTF	TGTGCCAGCAGCCCGTACGTCGACAGCCCTAACTATGGCTACACCTTC
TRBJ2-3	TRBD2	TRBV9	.	CASSAGLAGVLVSDTQYF	TGTGCCAGCAGCGCGGGACTAGCGGGAGTTTTAGTATCAGATACGCAGTATTTT
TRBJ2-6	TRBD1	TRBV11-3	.	CASSLGQGNSGANVLTF	TGTGCCAGCAGCCTGGGACAGGGTAACTCTGGGGCCAACGTCCTGACTTTC
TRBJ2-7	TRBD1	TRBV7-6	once	CASSSRPGQGAFEQYF	TGTGCCAGCAGCTCCCGACCGGGACAGGGGGCTTTCGAGCAGTACTTC
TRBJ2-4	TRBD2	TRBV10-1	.	CASSGLAGKTAYF	TGCGCCAGCAGTGGCCTAGCGGGGAAAACAGCGTACTTC
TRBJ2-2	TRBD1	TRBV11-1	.	CASSLGRGQLGELFF	TGTGCCAGCAGCTTAGGCAGGGGGCAACTCGGGGAGCTGTTTTTT
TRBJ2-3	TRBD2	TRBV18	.	CASSLRAGLAGNTQYF	TGTGCCAGCTCACTAAGAGCGGGACTAGCGGGGAATACGCAGTATTTT
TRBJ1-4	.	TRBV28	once	CASSLPRGAGNEKLFF	TGTGCCAGCAGCCTTCCCAGGGGCGCCGGTAATGAAAAACTGTTTTTT
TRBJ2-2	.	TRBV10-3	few	CAISESSPGRTGELFF	TGTGCCATCAGTGAGTCAAGCCCGGGGCGCACCGGGGAGCTGTTTTTT
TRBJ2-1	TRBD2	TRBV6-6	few	CASSSRGSIEQFF	TGTGCCAGCAGTTCTCGCGGGAGCATTGAGCAGTTCTTC
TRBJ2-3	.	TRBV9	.	CASSVAGPDTQYF	TGTGCCAGCAGCGTAGCCGGGCCAGATACGCAGTATTTT
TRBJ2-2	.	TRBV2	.	CASSESGVTGELFF	TGTGCCAGCAGTGAATCGGGGGTAACCGGGGAGCTGTTTTTT
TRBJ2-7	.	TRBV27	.	CASSLSHSFYEQYF	TGTGCCAGCAGTTTATCGCACAGTTTCTACGAGCAGTACTTC
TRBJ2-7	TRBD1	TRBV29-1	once	CSAGQGRVEQYF	TGCAGCGCGGGACAGGGGCGGGTCGAGCAGTACTTC
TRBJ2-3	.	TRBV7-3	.	CASSSPGVIDTQYF	TGTGCCAGCAGCTCCCCGGGAGTAATAGATACGCAGTATTTT
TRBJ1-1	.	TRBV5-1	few	CASTEAGVNTEAFF	TGCGCCAGCACAGAGGCAGGGGTGAACACTGAAGCTTTCTTT
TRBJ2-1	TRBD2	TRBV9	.	CASSANGGAGGYRYNEQFF	TGTGCCAGCAGCGCCAATGGGGGAGCGGGAGGGTACCGCTACAATGAGCAGTTCTTC
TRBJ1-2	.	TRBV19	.	CASSISPMAHYGYTF	TGTGCCAGTAGTATATCCCCAATGGCCCACTATGGCTACACCTTC
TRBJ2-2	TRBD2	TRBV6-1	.	CASSEVLGTSWTGELFF	TGTGCCAGCAGTGAAGTCCTTGGGACTAGTTGGACCGGGGAGCTGTTTTTT
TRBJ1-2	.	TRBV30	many	CAHSAGPGYGYTF	TGTGCCCATTCAGCGGGCCCTGGGTATGGCTACACCTTC
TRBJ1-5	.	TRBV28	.	CASSSPGTMIQPQHF	TGTGCCAGCAGTTCCCCCGGGACTATGATACAGCCCCAGCATTTT
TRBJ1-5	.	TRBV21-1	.	CARPTVFGWINQPQHF	TGTGCCAGGCCTACCGTATTTGGGTGGATCAATCAGCCCCAGCATTTT
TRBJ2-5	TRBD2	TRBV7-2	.	CASSLLGLAGGKETQYF	TGTGCCAGCAGCTTACTGGGACTAGCGGGAGGAAAAGAGACCCAGTACTTC
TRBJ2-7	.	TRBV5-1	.	CASRVGDGAYEQYF	TGCGCCAGCAGGGTTGGGGACGGAGCCTACGAGCAGTACTTC
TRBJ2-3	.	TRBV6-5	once	CASSYGSADSTDTQYF	TGTGCCAGCAGTTACGGGTCAGCGGACAGCACAGATACGCAGTATTTT
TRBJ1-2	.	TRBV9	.	CASSVGPGNYGYTF	TGTGCCAGCAGCGTAGGGCCAGGGAACTATGGCTACACCTTC
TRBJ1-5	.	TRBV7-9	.	CASSRQYSNQPQHF	TGTGCCAGCAGCCGACAGTATAGCAATCAGCCCCAGCATTTT
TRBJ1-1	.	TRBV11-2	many	CASSFNSGAGNTEAFF	TGTGCCAGCAGCTTCAATTCAGGGGCCGGGAACACTGAAGCTTTCTTT
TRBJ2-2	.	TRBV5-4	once	CASSLPGLIANTGELFF	TGTGCCAGCAGCTTGCCTGGACTGATAGCGAACACCGGGGAGCTGTTTTTT
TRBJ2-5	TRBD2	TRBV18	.	CASSPPFGGLAGAPDEETQYF	TGTGCCAGCTCACCACCGTTTGGGGGACTAGCGGGGGCCCCTGACGAGGAGACCCAGTACTTC
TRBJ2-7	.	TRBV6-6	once	CASSFQGMADF	TGTGCCAGCAGTTTTCAGGGGATGGCGGACTTC
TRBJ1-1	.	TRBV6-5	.	CASTQTSVNTEAFF	TGTGCCAGCACCCAGACGTCAGTGAACACTGAAGCTTTCTTT
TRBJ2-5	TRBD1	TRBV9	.	CASSVEGGQGQTQYF	TGTGCCAGCAGCGTAGAGGGGGGACAGGGTCAGACCCAGTACTTC
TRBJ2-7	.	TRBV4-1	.	CASSQDFWQGHYEQYF	TGCGCCAGCAGCCAAGATTTCTGGCAGGGTCACTACGAGCAGTACTTC
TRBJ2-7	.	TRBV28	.	CASTHAMGGYYEQYF	TGTGCCAGCACCCACGCCATGGGGGGCTACTACGAGCAGTACTTC
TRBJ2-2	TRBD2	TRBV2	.	CASSYTSGGRGELFF	TGTGCCAGCAGTTACACTAGCGGGGGACGCGGGGAGCTGTTTTTT
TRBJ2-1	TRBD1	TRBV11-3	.	CASSGTDSPYNEQFF	TGTGCCAGCAGCGGGACAGACTCCCCTTACAATGAGCAGTTCTTC
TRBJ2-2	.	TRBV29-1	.	CSVGWGRTGELFF	TGCAGCGTTGGATGGGGGAGAACCGGGGAGCTGTTTTTT
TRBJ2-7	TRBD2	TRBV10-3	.	CAISPQGLAYEQYF	TGTGCCATCTCCCCCCAGGGACTAGCCTACGAGCAGTACTTC
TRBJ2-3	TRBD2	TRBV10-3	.	CAISGRSGGAADTQYF	TGTGCCATCAGTGGGAGGAGCGGGGGGGCAGCAGATACGCAGTATTTT
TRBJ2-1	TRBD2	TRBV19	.	CATGLAGVNEQFF	TGTGCCACCGGACTAGCGGGAGTCAATGAGCAGTTCTTC
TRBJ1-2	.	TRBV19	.	CASNQRPIQHYAF	TGTGCCAGTAACCAAAGACCGATCCAACACTACGCCTTC
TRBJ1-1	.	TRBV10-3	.	CAIMGAGNTEAFF	TGTGCCATCATGGGAGCCGGGAACACTGAAGCTTTCTTT
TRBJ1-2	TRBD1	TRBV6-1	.	CASSDGWQGDYGYTF	TGTGCCAGCAGTGATGGGTGGCAGGGGGACTATGGCTACACCTTC
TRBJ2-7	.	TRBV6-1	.	CASSETGTDSSYEQYF	TGTGCCAGCAGTGAGACCGGGACTGACTCATCCTACGAGCAGTACTTC
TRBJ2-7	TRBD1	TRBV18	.	CASSPGQGISYEQYF	TGTGCCAGCTCACCCGGACAGGGGATCTCCTACGAGCAGTACTTC
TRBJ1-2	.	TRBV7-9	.	CASSLMYSHGYTF	TGTGCCAGCAGCTTGATGTATTCCCATGGCTACACCTTC
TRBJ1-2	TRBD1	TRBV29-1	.	CSVVTGAEYGYTF	TGCAGCGTTGTGACAGGGGCGGAATATGGCTACACCTTC
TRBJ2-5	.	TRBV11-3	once	CASSPTGSSETQYF	TGTGCCAGCAGCCCAACAGGGAGTAGTGAGACCCAGTACTTC
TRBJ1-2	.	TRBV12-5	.	CASGLGQGVWYGYTF	TGTGCTAGTGGTTTGGGGCAGGGAGTATGGTATGGCTACACCTTC
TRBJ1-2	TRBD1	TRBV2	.	CASSLQGVGYGYTF	TGTGCCAGCAGTCTCCAGGGGGTTGGTTATGGCTACACCTTC
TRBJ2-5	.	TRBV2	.	CASSAGGGLETQYF	TGTGCCAGCAGTGCAGGGGGGGGGCTAGAGACCCAGTACTTC
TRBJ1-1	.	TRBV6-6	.	CASSHGTEAFF	TGTGCCAGCAGCCACGGAACTGAAGCTTTCTTT
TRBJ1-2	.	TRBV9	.	CASKNLGAVGSYGYTF	TGTGCCAGCAAGAATCTGGGGGCGGTGGGATCCTATGGCTACACCTTC
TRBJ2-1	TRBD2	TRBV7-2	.	CASSLVPSGASRSYNEQFF	TGTGCCAGCAGCTTAGTCCCTAGCGGGGCCTCTAGATCCTACAATGAGCAGTTCTTC
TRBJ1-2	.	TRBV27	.	CASRPWGPYGYTF	TGTGCCAGCAGACCCTGGGGGCCCTATGGCTACACCTTC
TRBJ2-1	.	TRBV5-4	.	CASSLGGWTAPEQFF	TGTGCCAGCAGCTTGGGGGGATGGACAGCGCCTGAGCAGTTCTTC
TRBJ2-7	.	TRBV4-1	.	CASSQDGARGDEQYF	TGCGCCAGCAGCCAAGATGGAGCCAGGGGCGACGAGCAGTACTTC